This T cell receptor beta chain originates from a study of cytomegalovirus exposure and HLA in healthy donors. Donors likely had unrecorded immune exposures despite being nominally healthy when sampled. PCR involved 60 Vbeta and 13 Jbeta primers. Clones were read by immunoSEQ multiplex PCR, and TCRdb kept only the in-frame ones, dropping some. The table has some 99,000 clones, around 72% seen once. This clone has just one count. The CDR3 covers 16 residues. The V and J ends lost 1 base and 0 bases respectively, with 12 bases between them. Germline CDR1 reads ENHRY; CDR2 reads SYGVKD. The receptor was isolated from a male donor in good health and CMV-seronegative. This rearrangement joins TRBV10-3 to TRBJ1-2; D ambiguous. The specimen was PBMCs. The chain's CDR3 is CAISEYGTTTNYGYTF. The CDR3 DNA reads TGTGCCATCAGTGAGTATGGTACAACTACTAACTATGGCTACACCTTC.